These 32 T cell receptor beta chains came from one sample sequenced in a study of blood T cell repertoires in COVID-19 (dated by TCRdb to the early 2020s). The library was prepared using the immunoSEQ multiplex PCR assay. The immuneACCESS repertoire file appears here via TCRdb, limited to in-frame rearrangements. These files lack a portion of the clones; in checked studies, under half of the deficit traces to unresolved V genes, and the cause of the others is not known. The sample has 200,000 to 250,000 clones on record, 89% of them singletons. The ten largest make up more than 4.5% of the sample. Specimen: peripheral blood. These TCRs come from a woman aged 40 to 49 with acute or convalescent COVID-19.

This clone was counted only a few times. This rearrangement joins TRBV7-8 to TRBJ1-4, with D maybe TRBD1 (5 bases). Trimming took 5 bases from V and 7 from J, leaving 17 bases between them. Germline values: CDR1 SGHVS, CDR2 FQNEAQ. The CDR3 totals 15 residues. The DNA of the CDR3 is TGTGCCAGCAGCGCCGGGACCATCGGGAGTGAAAAACTGTTTTTT. It translates to CASSAGTIGSEKLFF.

The rearrangement links TRBV3-1 (or the pseudogene TRBV3-2) to TRBJ2-3; maybe TRBD1 (6 bases). Trimming shortened V by 3 bases and J by 1 base, and 14 bases separated the two germline ends. The CDR3 contains 16 residues. Germline V gene sequence: CDR1 LGHDT, CDR2 YNNKEL (reference sequence). CDR3 sequence (DNA): TGTGCCAGCAGCCATACAGGGACACCGGGCACAGATACGCAGTATTTT. Its translation: CASSHTGTPGTDTQYF.

The V call is TRBV13, the J call TRBJ1-2, with 8 bases aligning to TRBD1. Per germline, CDR1 PRHDT and CDR2 FYEKMQ (reference sequence). CDR3 size: 15 residues. With 0 bases clipped from V and 2 bases from J, the junction kept 2 bases outside the gene matches. The CDR3: CASSLGQGGNYGYTF. The DNA for the CDR3 is TGTGCCAGCAGCTTAGGACAGGGGGGAAACTATGGCTACACCTTC.

This chain uses TRBV6-5 with TRBJ2-1; TRBD1 aligns across 9 bases. Per germline, CDR1 MNHEY and CDR2 SVGAGI. With V trimmed by 1 base and J by 10 bases, 8 bases remained unmatched. The CDR3 runs 15 residues. The CDR3 region is CASSYFPGQGYEQFF. The DNA of the CDR3 is TGTGCCAGCAGTTACTTTCCAGGACAGGGGTACGAGCAGTTCTTC.

The chain couples TRBV24-1 to TRBJ2-1, with D possibly matching TRBD2 (7 bases). V was clipped by 0 bases and J by 0 bases, with 14 bases between them. Germline V gene data show CDR1 as KGHDR and CDR2 as SFDVKD. CDR3 length: 18 amino acids. The CDR3 bases are TGTGCCACCAGTGATTTGCCCCCGAGGGGGGGCTCCTACAATGAGCAGTTCTTC. Its protein product is CATSDLPPRGGSYNEQFF.

This rearrangement joins TRBV14 to TRBJ1-1; 7 positions agree with TRBD1. This CDR3 is 16 amino acids long. V gave up 0 bases and J gave up 1 base; unmatched junction bases: 5. Germline V gives CDR1 SGHDN, CDR2 FVKESK. The CDR3, as DNA: TGTGCCAGCAGCCAAGATTGGGCAGGGGGGAACACTGAAGCTTTCTTT. Its protein is CASSQDWAGGNTEAFF.

The rearrangement joins TRBV7-2 to TRBJ1-2; the match to TRBD1 covers 7 bases. The CDR3 runs 13 residues. V dropped 5 bases and J dropped 8; count of bases not matched to a gene: 8. Germline loops: CDR1 SGHTA, CDR2 FQGNSA. The CDR3 region has the DNA TGTGCCAGCAGCCCCCAGAGGGGGCAAGGCTACACCTTC. This codes for CASSPQRGQGYTF.

For the CDR3, the DNA is TGTGCCATCAGTGAGTCGCGGGGACCGCTAAACATTCAGTACTTC. Protein sequence: CAISESRGPLNIQYF. The chain couples TRBV10-3 to TRBJ2-4; tentative D call: TRBD2 (6 bases). Germline V gene data show CDR1 as ENHRY and CDR2 as SYGVKD. The germline V and J ends were trimmed by 0 bases and 6 bases, with 12 bases remaining between them. The length of the CDR3 is 15 residues.

The CDR3 reads CASSGSYTEAFF. The CDR3, as DNA: TGTGCCAGCAGCGGGTCTTACACTGAAGCTTTCTTT. The chain joins TRBV27 to TRBJ1-1; no firm D call. Germline loops: CDR1 MNHEY, CDR2 SMNVEV (reference sequence). Trimming removed 6 bases at V and 3 bases at J, with 8 bases between. There are 12 residues in the CDR3.

The chain uses TRBV9 and TRBJ2-5; D unresolved. The CDR3 contains 14 residues. Looked up from germline, CDR1 is SGDLS and CDR2 is YYNGEE. V was pared by 0 bases and J by 0 bases, with 6 bases between. As DNA, the CDR3 is TGTGCCAGCAGCGTAGGAGGTTACCAAGAGACCCAGTACTTC. This codes for CASSVGGYQETQYF. The variable domain in full, completed from reference TRBV9 and TRBJ2-5, reads DSGVTQTPKHLITATGQRVTLRCSPRSGDLSVYWYQQSLDQGLQFLIQYYNGEERAKGNILERFSAQQFPDLHSELNLSSLELGDSALYFCASSVGGYQETQYFGPGTRLLVL.

The chain couples TRBV6-2 or TRBV6-3 to TRBJ1-3, with D possibly TRBD1 on 5 matching bases. Trimming stripped 6 bases from V and 0 bases from J, with 15 bases between. Per germline, CDR1 MNHEY and CDR2 SVGEGT. The CDR3 is made up of 16 amino acids. The CDR3 spells CASSGRSRGSGNTIYF. CDR3 DNA: TGTGCCAGCAGCGGGAGGTCGAGGGGCTCTGGAAACACCATATATTTT.

This chain uses TRBV6-5 with TRBJ1-5; D remains ambiguous. Germline V gene data show CDR1 as MNHEY and CDR2 as SVGAGI. The CDR3 totals 15 residues. Trimming stripped 7 bases from V and 9 bases from J, with 22 bases between. The CDR3 sequence is CASTLAGNRRRPQHF. The CDR3 DNA reads TGTGCCAGCACCCTCGCCGGGAACAGACGGCGGCCCCAGCATTTT.

This chain connects TRBV28 to TRBJ1-1, with D hard to call. The germline V gene has CDR1 MDHEN and CDR2 SYDVKM. This CDR3 is built from 12 residues. Trimming left V 1 base short and J 6 bases short, with 6 bases between. CDR3 nucleotide sequence: TGTGCCAGCAGTTTATCTTGGCCTGAAGCTTTCTTT. Translation gives CASSLSWPEAFF.

CDR3 amino acids: CASTPESAVNTEAFF. CDR3 nucleotides: TGTGCCAGCACCCCCGAGTCGGCGGTGAACACTGAAGCTTTCTTT. The chain couples TRBV27 to TRBJ1-1, with unresolved D. The CDR3 length is 15 residues. Looked up from germline, CDR1 is MNHEY and CDR2 is SMNVEV (reference sequence). V was pared by 7 bases and J by 0 bases, with 15 bases between.

V and J are TRBV24-1 and TRBJ1-6; 11 bases align to TRBD1. CDR3 length: 15 amino acids. Trimming cost V 4 bases and J 9 bases; bases outside gene matches: 4. CDR1 and CDR2 (germline): KGHDR, SFDVKD. CDR3 nucleotide sequence: TGTGCCACCAGTGACCAGGACAGGGGGCGTTCACCCCTCCACTTT. The encoded protein is CATSDQDRGRSPLHF.

This clone occurred once. The chain carries TRBV6-6 and TRBJ1-1; 10 bases fit TRBD1. The CDR3 sequence is 14 residues long. Trimming took 6 bases from V and 6 from J; bases not matched to a gene: 7. Per the germline V gene, CDR1 is MNHNY and CDR2 is SVGAGI (reference sequence). The CDR3 region has the DNA TGTGCCAGCAGCCTGACAGGGGGCTCGGCTGAAGCTTTCTTT. It encodes CASSLTGGSAEAFF.

This chain connects TRBV29-1 to TRBJ1-5; TRBD1 matches at 9 bases. The CDR3 is 14 residues long. V lost 6 bases and J lost 6; bases outside the gene matches: 9. Germline V lookup: CDR1 SQVTM, CDR2 ANQGSEA. This CDR3 is CSVNVQGARQPQHF. The CDR3 coding sequence is TGCAGCGTAAACGTACAGGGGGCACGTCAGCCCCAGCATTTT.

This chain links TRBV4-2 with TRBJ2-2; D uncertain. V was shortened by 0 bases and J by 5 bases, with 4 bases between the two germline ends. The germline CDR1 and CDR2 sequences are LGHNA and YNFKEQ. This CDR3 region has 13 residues. CDR3 in DNA: TGTGCCAGCAGCCAAGAGAGGACCGGGGAGCTGTTTTTT. This gives the protein CASSQERTGELFF.

The chain uses TRBV10-2 and TRBJ1-3; no clear D. V was cut by 0 bases and J by 4 bases, with 13 bases left in between. Germline assignment: CDR1 WSHSY and CDR2 SAAADI. CDR3 length: 16 residues. The DNA for the CDR3 is TGCGCCAGCAGTGAGTCCCCGAGTTGGGCGGGAAACACCATATATTTT. This sequence encodes CASSESPSWAGNTIYF.

The chain employs TRBV19 and TRBJ2-3; 12 bases line up with TRBD2. After removal of 3 bases from V and 4 bases from J, the junction contained 11 bases not matched to a gene. Germline V gene lookup returns CDR1 LNHDA and CDR2 SQIVND (reference sequence). The CDR3 sequence is 18 residues long. The CDR3 spells CASSMGTASGGAADTQYF. DNA of the CDR3: TGTGCCAGTAGTATGGGGACTGCTAGCGGGGGGGCCGCAGATACGCAGTATTTT. Using reference TRBV19 and TRBJ2-3 for the parts outside the CDR3, the full variable domain is DGGITQSPKYLFRKEGQNVTLSCEQNLNHDAMYWYRQDPGQGLRLIYYSQIVNDFQKGDIAEGYSVSREKKESFPLTVTSAQKNPTAFYLCASSMGTASGGAADTQYFGPGTRLTVL.

The rearrangement uses TRBV7-8 and TRBJ2-5; D may be TRBD1 (6 bases). Germline CDR1 is SGHVS and CDR2 is FQNEAQ. The CDR3 has 16 amino acids. Trimming pared 3 bases from V and 4 bases from J, leaving 18 bases between. CDR3 sequence (DNA): TGTGCCAGCAGCTTCCTCTCACAGGGTCCATCAGAGACCCAGTACTTC. This codes for CASSFLSQGPSETQYF. The full variable domain, rest sourced from reference TRBV7-8 and TRBJ2-5, is GAGVSQSPRYKVAKRGQDVALRCDPISGHVSLFWYQQALGQGPEFLTYFQNEAQLDKSGLPSDRFFAERPEGSVSTLKIQRTQQEDSAVYLCASSFLSQGPSETQYFGPGTRLLVL.

The J gene is TRBJ1-2, the V gene TRBV21-1; the D call in the table, TRBD1, was not verified against the DNA. TRBV21-1 is a pseudogene segment. The CDR3 extends over 15 amino acids. CDR3 coding DNA: TGTGCCAGCAGCGCAACAGGGGGCGTCGGTTATGGCTACACCTTC. This gives the protein CASSATGGVGYGYTF.

J is TRBJ1-2 and V is TRBV18; D possibly corresponds to TRBD1 (6 bases). Germline V gene sequence: CDR1 KGHSH, CDR2 LQKENI. V lost 3 bases to trimming and J lost 5 bases, with 16 bases between them. The CDR3 covers 15 residues. Here the CDR3 DNA reads TGTGCCAGCTCACCGAGGGGGGGCGAGGTTTATGGCTACACCTTC. Translating gives CASSPRGGEVYGYTF.

The chain is built from TRBV5-6 and TRBJ1-4; D is possibly TRBD1 (6 bases). CDR1 is SGHDT and CDR2 is YYEEEE in the germline V gene. The CDR3 extends over 15 amino acids. Trimming took off 3 bases at V and 6 bases at J, with 15 bases between the two ends. The CDR3 DNA sequence: TGTGCCAGCAGCTCAAAGGGGGGGTTAGATGAAAAACTGTTTTTT. Its translation: CASSSKGGLDEKLFF.

The V gene is TRBV7-9, the J gene TRBJ2-1; 12 bases are shared with TRBD1. V gave up 5 bases and J gave up 1 base; unmatched junction bases: 21. The germline gives CDR1 SEHNR, CDR2 FQNEAQ (reference sequence). The length of the CDR3 is 22 residues. The chain's CDR3 is CASSTRSGRGTGGGLSYNEQFF. CDR3 DNA: TGTGCCAGCAGCACTCGCTCTGGTCGGGGGACAGGGGGCGGTTTATCCTACAATGAGCAGTTCTTC.

This clone showed up just once. The chain has TRBV7-9 and TRBJ2-5; D possibly corresponds to TRBD1 (5 bases). The germline V and J ends were trimmed by 6 bases and 5 bases, with 16 bases remaining between them. The CDR3 length is 14 residues. Germline CDR1 SEHNR, CDR2 FQNEAQ (reference sequence). CDR3 in DNA: TGTGCCAGCAGTCGAAGGGGCCCCCGGGAGACCCAGTACTTC. This gives the protein CASSRRGPRETQYF.

This chain uses TRBV11-2 with TRBJ1-2, with 7 bases matching TRBD1. After removal of 6 bases from V and 2 bases from J, the junction contained 9 bases not matched to a gene. Germline lookup yields CDR1 SGHAT and CDR2 FQNNGV. The CDR3 runs 15 residues. CDR3 region: CASRMSGQQNYGYTF. The DNA of the CDR3 is TGTGCCAGCAGAATGTCGGGACAGCAAAACTATGGCTACACCTTC. Filled out from reference TRBV11-2 and TRBJ1-2, the complete variable domain reads EAGVAQSPRYKIIEKRQSVAFWCNPISGHATLYWYQQILGQGPKLLIQFQNNGVVDDSQLPKDRFSAERLKGVDSTLKIQPAKLEDSAVYLCASRMSGQQNYGYTFGSGTRLTVV.

The chain carries TRBV19 and TRBJ1-6, with a weak D call TRBD1 (5 bases). CDR3 length: 17 amino acids. Per germline, CDR1 LNHDA and CDR2 SQIVND (reference sequence). Trimming removed 5 bases at V and 0 bases at J, with 14 bases between. The CDR3 protein is CASSSRQTSSYNSPLHF. The CDR3 region has the DNA TGTGCCAGTAGTTCCAGACAGACTAGCTCCTATAATTCACCCCTCCACTTT.

This chain joins TRBV18 and TRBJ2-7; 11 bases map to TRBD2. The V segment lost 3 bases and the J segment 3 bases; nucleotides outside the gene matches: 1. In germline, CDR1 is KGHSH, CDR2 LQKENI. There are 14 residues in the CDR3. CDR3 bases: TGTGCCAGCTCACCGGGACTAGCGGACTACGAGCAGTACGTC. It encodes CASSPGLADYEQYV.

J is TRBJ1-2 and V is TRBV6-5, with TRBD1 matching over 9 bases. This CDR3 contains 16 residues. CDR1 and CDR2 (germline): MNHEY, SVGAGI. The junction had 10 bases not matched to a gene; V was cut back by 2 bases and J by 6 bases. The DNA for the CDR3 is TGTGCCAGCAGTTACGGGACAGGGTGGGGGAAGAATGGCTACACCTTC. This translates into CASSYGTGWGKNGYTF.

The chain couples TRBV6-5 to TRBJ1-2, with D perhaps matching TRBD1 (6 bases). Germline V gene data show CDR1 as MNHEY and CDR2 as SVGAGI. CDR3 length: 15 residues. V lost 0 bases and J lost 4, with 12 bases in between. CDR3: CASSYSGGLGYGYTF. CDR3 DNA: TGTGCCAGCAGTTACTCGGGGGGGCTCGGCTATGGCTACACCTTC.

This chain uses TRBV6-2 or TRBV6-3 with TRBJ1-3; D unclear. Trimming stripped 6 bases from V and 0 bases from J, with 15 bases between. This CDR3 has 16 amino acids. Per the germline V gene, CDR1 is MNHEY and CDR2 is SVGEGT. The CDR3 here is CASSPTMIRSGNTIYF. The CDR3 DNA follows: TGTGCCAGCAGCCCTACTATGATTCGCTCTGGAAACACCATATATTTT.